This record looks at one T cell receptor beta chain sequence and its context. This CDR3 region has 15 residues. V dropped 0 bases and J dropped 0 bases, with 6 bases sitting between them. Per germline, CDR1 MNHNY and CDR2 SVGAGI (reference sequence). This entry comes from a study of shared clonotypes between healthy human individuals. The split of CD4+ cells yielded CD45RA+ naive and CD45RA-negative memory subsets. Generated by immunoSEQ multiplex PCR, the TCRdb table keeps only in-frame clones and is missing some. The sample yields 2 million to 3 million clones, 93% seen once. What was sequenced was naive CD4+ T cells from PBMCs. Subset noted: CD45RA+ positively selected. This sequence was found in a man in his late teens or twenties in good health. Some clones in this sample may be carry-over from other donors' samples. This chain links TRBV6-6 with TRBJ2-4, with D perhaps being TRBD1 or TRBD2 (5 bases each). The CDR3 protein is CASSYSGTAKNIQYF. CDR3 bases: TGTGCCAGCAGTTACTCCGGGACAGCCAAAAACATTCAGTACTTC.